This T cell receptor (beta chain) was retrieved from a study of Ad26.COV2.S vaccination and SARS-CoV-2 variants. Study overall: Intramuscularly, Ad26.COV2.S was given either once or twice, 56 days apart.

Germline assignment: CDR1 MNHEY and CDR2 SVGAGI. Trimming shortened V by 10 bases and J by 7 bases, and 17 bases separated the two germline ends. CDR3 length: 14 amino acids. The assay was immunoSEQ multiplex PCR, and TCRdb's table has in-frame clones only and misses some. The table includes about 350,000 clones, around 83% detected once. Treatment here: 19 received Ad26.COV2.S at low or high dose, single or two shots; 5 received placebo; per-sample allocation not given. Sample collection was performed on day 63 after the first vaccine or placebo injection. Within Boston, the person who donated was an adult of 18-55 years. The administered vaccine (an Ad26 vector) expressed Wuhan-strain SARS-CoV-2 spike. The study's findings and limits: After vaccination, reports described spike-specific CD8+ and CD4+ T cell responses as showing substantial breadth.

Comment on this clone: Its antigen is currently unknown.

J is TRBJ1-6 and V is TRBV6-5; D gene unclear. The sample here was peripheral blood, taken in a trial of Ad26.COV2.S vaccine versus placebo. The clonotype comes from a person between 18 and 65 years old who received the Ad26.COV2.S COVID-19 vaccine or a placebo. DNA for the CDR3: TGTGCCACCCGGCAGGTATCCGAGAATTCACCCCTCCACTTT. Translation gives CATRQVSENSPLHF.